Below, one T cell receptor beta chain is given with its context. This sample is part of a study of blood T cell repertoires in COVID-19. Ages ranged from about 18 to 89 years, with residence in under 25 US areas. The study assigned cohorts using participant-reported clinical history. As processed by the authors: Amplifying reference gene primers gave estimates of nucleated cell counts. Profiled with immunoSEQ multiplex PCR; TCRdb holds only in-frame clones, not every one. The D gene and trimming were derived from the DNA, and the V and J assignments and clone size from that table. There are 200,000 to 250,000 clones in the sample; over 80% occur only once, and about 3.5% lies in the top ten. Germline V gene lookup returns CDR1 SNHLY and CDR2 FYNNEI. The CDR3 sequence is 14 residues long. Deletions cut 7 bases from V and 2 bases from J, with 15 bases between.

This TCR came from a woman aged 30 to 39 who had been exposed to COVID-19. The chain links TRBV2 to TRBJ2-7; D might be TRBD2 (6 bases). The sequencing sample was made of PBMCs or T cells enriched from blood (not recorded which). CDR3 protein: CASKERRGPYEQYF. As DNA, the CDR3 is TGTGCCAGCAAGGAAAGGCGGGGCCCCTACGAGCAGTACTTC.